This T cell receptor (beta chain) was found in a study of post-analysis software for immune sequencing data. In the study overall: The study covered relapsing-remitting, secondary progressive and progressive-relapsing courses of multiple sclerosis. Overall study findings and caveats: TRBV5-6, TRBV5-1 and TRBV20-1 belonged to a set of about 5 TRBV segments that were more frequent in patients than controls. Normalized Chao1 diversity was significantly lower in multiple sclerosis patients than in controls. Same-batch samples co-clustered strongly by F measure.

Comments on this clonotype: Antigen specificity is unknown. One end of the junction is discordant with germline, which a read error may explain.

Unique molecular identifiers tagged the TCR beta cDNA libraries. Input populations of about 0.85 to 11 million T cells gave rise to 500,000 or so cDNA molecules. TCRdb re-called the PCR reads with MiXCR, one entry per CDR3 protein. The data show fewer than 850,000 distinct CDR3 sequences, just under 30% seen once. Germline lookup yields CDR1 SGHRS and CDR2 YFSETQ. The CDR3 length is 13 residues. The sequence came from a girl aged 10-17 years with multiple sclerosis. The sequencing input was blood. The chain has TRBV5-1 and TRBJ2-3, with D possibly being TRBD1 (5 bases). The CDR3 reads CVSSFDSLDTQYF. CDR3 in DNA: TGCGTCAGCAGCTTCGACAGTCTAGATACGCAGTATTTT.